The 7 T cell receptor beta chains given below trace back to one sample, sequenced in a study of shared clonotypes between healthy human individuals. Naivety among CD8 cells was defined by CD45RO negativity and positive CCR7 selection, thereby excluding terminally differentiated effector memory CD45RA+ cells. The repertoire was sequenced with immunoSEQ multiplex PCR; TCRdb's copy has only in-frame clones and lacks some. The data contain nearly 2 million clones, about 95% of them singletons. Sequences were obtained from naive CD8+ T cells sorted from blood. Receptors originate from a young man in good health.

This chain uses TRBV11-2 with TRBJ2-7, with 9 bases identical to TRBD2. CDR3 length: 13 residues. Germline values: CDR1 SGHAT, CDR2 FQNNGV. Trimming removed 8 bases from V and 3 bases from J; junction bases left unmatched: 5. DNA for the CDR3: TGTGCCAGCGGTGGACTAGCGAGCTACGAGCAGTACTTC. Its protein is CASGGLASYEQYF.

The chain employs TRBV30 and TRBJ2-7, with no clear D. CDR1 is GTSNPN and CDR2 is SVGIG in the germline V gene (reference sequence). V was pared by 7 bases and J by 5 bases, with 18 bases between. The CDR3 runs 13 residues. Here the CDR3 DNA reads TGTGCCTTTCAGAACCCCCCGCTGGACGAGCAGTACTTC. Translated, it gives CAFQNPPLDEQYF.

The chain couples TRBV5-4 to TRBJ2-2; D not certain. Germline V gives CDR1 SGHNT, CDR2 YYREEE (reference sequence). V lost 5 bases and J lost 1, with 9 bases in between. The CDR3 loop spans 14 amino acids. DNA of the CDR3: TGTGCCAGCAGTTGGACGGTGAACACCGGGGAGCTGTTTTTT. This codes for CASSWTVNTGELFF. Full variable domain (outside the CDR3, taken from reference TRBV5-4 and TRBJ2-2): ETGVTQSPTHLIKTRGQQVTLRCSSQSGHNTVSWYQQALGQGPQFIFQYYREEENGRGNFPPRFSGLQFPNYSSELNVNALELDDSALYLCASSWTVNTGELFFGEGSRLTVL.

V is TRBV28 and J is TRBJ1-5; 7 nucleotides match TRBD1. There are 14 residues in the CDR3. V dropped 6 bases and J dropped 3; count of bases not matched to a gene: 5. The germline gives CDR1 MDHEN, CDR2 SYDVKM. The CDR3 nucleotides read TGTGCCAGCAGGATGGGACAGTTCAATCAGCCCCAGCATTTT. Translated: CASRMGQFNQPQHF.

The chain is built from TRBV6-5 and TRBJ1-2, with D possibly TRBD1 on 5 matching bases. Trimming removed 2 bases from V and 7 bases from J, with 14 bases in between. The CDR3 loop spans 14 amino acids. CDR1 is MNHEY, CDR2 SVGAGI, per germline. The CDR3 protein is CASSYDGDAGGYTF. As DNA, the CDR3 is TGTGCCAGCAGTTACGACGGGGACGCCGGTGGCTACACCTTC.

CDR3 DNA: TGTGCCACCAGCAGCTGGGGTACTACCTACAATGAGCAGTTCTTC. Its translation is CATSSWGTTYNEQFF. The rearrangement joins TRBV15 to TRBJ2-1; D is unclear. CDR3 length: 15 amino acids. Trimming pared 3 bases from V and 2 bases from J, leaving 11 bases between. The germline CDR1 and CDR2 sequences are LNHNV and YYDKDF (reference sequence).

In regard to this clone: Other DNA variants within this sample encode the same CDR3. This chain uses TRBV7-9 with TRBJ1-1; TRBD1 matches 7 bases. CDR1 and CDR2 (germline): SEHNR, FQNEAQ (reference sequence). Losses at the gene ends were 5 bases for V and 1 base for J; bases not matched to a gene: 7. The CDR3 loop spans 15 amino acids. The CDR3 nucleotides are TGTGCCAGCAGCCCCGCCGGGACAGAGAACACTGAAGCTTTCTTT. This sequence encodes CASSPAGTENTEAFF.